What follows is one T cell receptor beta chain and its context. Its antigen is still unknown. TCRdb redid the calling of the 5' RACE reads with MiXCR, one entry per CDR3 protein. The profile shows around 300,000 distinct CDR3 sequences, less than 25% of them singletons. The data derive from a study of CD8 T cells in ankylosing spondylitis. Germline-derived CDR1 and CDR2 are SGDLS and YYNGEE. The CDR3 has 14 residues. V shed 2 bases and J shed 8 bases, with 14 bases lying between them. Whole-study results and caveats: With a CD8+ phenotype, disease-linked clones were relatively rare in peripheral blood. Ankylosing spondylitis blood appeared to carry a characteristic TCR beta motif of seven to nine highly homologous variants. In ankylosing spondylitis patients, matched synovial fluid reportedly showed significant enrichment of disease-linked clones.

The TCR was taken from a female donor with ankylosing spondylitis or in good health (not recorded which). Material for sequencing was blood, either unsorted or a sorted T cell fraction (not recorded which). The V gene is TRBV9, the J gene TRBJ1-3; D is perhaps TRBD1 (5 bases). CDR3: CASSVRAGPHTIYF. Written as DNA, the CDR3 is TGTGCCAGCAGCGTGAGGGCAGGGCCGCACACCATATATTTT.